This T cell receptor beta chain was found in a study of T cell responses to AZD1222 COVID-19 vaccine. Findings and limits, study-wide: Distributed over spike, vaccine-associated CD4 TCRs predominated at 160-218 and 743-854.

The V and J ends lost 5 bases and 5 bases, in that order; junction bases with no gene match: 4. The CDR3 extends over 14 amino acids. Germline assignment: CDR1 SEHNR and CDR2 FQNEAQ (reference sequence). The method was immunoSEQ multiplex PCR; TCRdb's version includes in-frame clones alone and lacks a portion of them. Of roughly 91,000 clones in the sample, about 92% were seen once. Regarding this clone: Its antigen is as yet unknown.

This TCR was recovered from an adult in good health. Sample: peripheral blood, taken on day 0 of AZD1222 vaccination. The rearrangement uses TRBV7-9 and TRBJ1-2, with TRBD1 identical over 11 bases. The CDR3 nucleotides are TGTGCCAGCAGCCCCGGACAGGGGGCATATGGCTACACCTTC. Amino acid sequence: CASSPGQGAYGYTF.